This T cell receptor (beta chain) derives from a study of blood T cells in healthy people across ages. Findings and caveats of the study: With age, beta diversity per million T cells declined roughly linearly, significantly by 40.

A J-beta primer mix and a sample-barcoded 5' primer were used in a second PCR of about 7 to 12 cycles. A template-switch adaptor containing 12 random nucleotides labeled each cDNA molecule. TCRdb reprocessed the 5' RACE reads with MiXCR, giving one entry per CDR3 protein. This repertoire shows 600,000 to 1,000,000 distinct CDR3 sequences, about three fifths found once; its top ten account for 22%. V dropped 1 base and J dropped 4; count of bases not matched to a gene: 7. CDR3 length: 15 amino acids. CDR1 and CDR2 (germline): LGHNA, YNFKEQ. Each sample had at least 6.5 million PBMCs isolated. Worth noting for this clonotype: Its target is not known.

The sequenced material came from blood. V gene TRBV4-2 combines with J gene TRBJ2-7, with TRBD2 matching 7 bases. This receptor was identified in a man in his thirties or forties in good health. This CDR3 is CASSQGLAISYEQYF. As DNA, the CDR3 is TGTGCCAGCAGCCAAGGACTAGCTATTTCATACGAGCAGTACTTC.